This T cell receptor beta chain was sequenced in a study of early T cells in non-severe SARS-CoV-2 infection. For the study at large: Sequencing of bulk RNA from unsorted whole blood was done, without chain pairing. Regarding the study as a whole: VDJdb matches were skewed toward anti-spike CD8 T cell responses.

A single count supports this clonotype. Its target is not known. CDR1 SNHLY and CDR2 FYNNEI come from the germline V gene. The CDR3 is 15 amino acids. V dropped 7 bases and J dropped 6; count of bases not matched to a gene: 12. The TCR library protocol attached unique molecular identifiers to the individual cDNA molecules. A single record per CDR3 protein comes from TCRdb applying MiXCR to the 5' RACE reads. The repertoire consists of some 71,000 distinct CDR3 sequences, with approximately 9.1% occurring once and the leading ten covering around a sixth. The sample in question was whole blood, obtained at baseline. The chain joins TRBV2 to TRBJ2-1; the match to TRBD1 covers 7 bases. This receptor was taken from an adult who was a healthcare worker with PCR-confirmed SARS-CoV-2 infection or an uninfected control (not recorded which). CDR3: CASMVIGTVPNEQFF. CDR3 bases: TGTGCCAGCATGGTGATTGGGACAGTTCCCAATGAGCAGTTCTTC.